The following is a T cell receptor beta chain sequence with its context. Its cognate antigen is unknown. The sample belongs to a study of Graves' ophthalmopathy and Graves' hyperthyroidism. Study outcomes and limitations: Appearing in blood as well were most expanded thyroid clonotypes above 0.001 frequency.

RNA served as the template for amplifying TCR beta CDR3 regions. First-round RT-PCR with HTBI primers preceded a second-round multiplex PCR. TCRdb independently ran MiXCR on the multiplex PCR reads; one entry per CDR3 protein. The sample has over a million distinct CDR3 sequences; about 38% are singletons. CDR3 length: 16 residues. The germline V gene has CDR1 LGHNA and CDR2 YSLEER. The V and J ends lost 0 bases and 3 bases respectively, with 9 bases between them. The sequencing input was peripheral blood or thyroid tissue (not recorded which). The rearrangement uses TRBV4-3 and TRBJ1-6; D unclear. The source is an adult man with Graves' hyperthyroidism. The CDR3 coding sequence is TGCGCCAGCAGCCAAGATACTCCGAGCTATAATTCACCCCTCCACTTT. Protein: CASSQDTPSYNSPLHF.